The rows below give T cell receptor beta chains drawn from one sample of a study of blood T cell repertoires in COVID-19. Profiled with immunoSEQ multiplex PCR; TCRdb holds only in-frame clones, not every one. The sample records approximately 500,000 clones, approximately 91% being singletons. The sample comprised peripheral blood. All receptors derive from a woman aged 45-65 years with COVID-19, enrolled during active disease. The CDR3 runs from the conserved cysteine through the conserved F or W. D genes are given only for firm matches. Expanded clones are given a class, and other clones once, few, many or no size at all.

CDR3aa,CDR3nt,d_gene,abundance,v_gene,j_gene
CASSIRETQYF,TGCGCCAGCAGCATCCGAGAGACCCAGTACTTC,NA,NA,TRBV5-1,TRBJ2-5
CASLKTSGGKDTQYF,TGTGCCAGCCTTAAGACTAGCGGGGGGAAGGATACGCAGTATTTT,TRBD2,NA,TRBV2,TRBJ2-3
CSASLRAGLQSSGANVLTF,TGCAGCGCCTCGCTAAGGGCGGGACTCCAGAGCTCTGGGGCCAACGTCCTGACTTTC,NA,NA,TRBV29-1,TRBJ2-6
CAISESGSSTNTGELFF,TGTGCCATCAGTGAGTCAGGGAGTTCTACGAACACCGGGGAGCTGTTTTTT,NA,NA,TRBV10-3,TRBJ2-2
CACLHSRSNSRGYGYTF,TGTGCCTGCCTCCATTCACGTTCGAACTCGCGAGGCTATGGCTACACCTTC,NA,NA,TRBV30,TRBJ1-2
CASSPRTEDRSGANVLTF,TGTGCCAGCAGTCCGAGAACCGAAGACAGGTCTGGGGCCAACGTCCTGACTTTC,NA,NA,TRBV27,TRBJ2-6
CASSRTGQGARGYTF,TGTGCCAGCAGCCGGACGGGACAGGGGGCTAGGGGCTACACCTTC,TRBD1,NA,TRBV4-2,TRBJ1-2
CASSSGTGGDEQYF,TGTGCCAGCAGTTCCGGGACAGGGGGGGACGAGCAGTACTTC,TRBD1,NA,TRBV27,TRBJ2-7
CASSRGLIMEAFF,TGTGCCAGCAGCCGAGGACTCATAATGGAAGCTTTCTTT,NA,NA,TRBV3-1/TRBV3-2,TRBJ1-1
CASSLAVSYEQYF,TGCGCCAGCAGCTTGGCGGTTTCCTACGAGCAGTACTTC,NA,NA,TRBV5-1,TRBJ2-7
CASSRTGGPTDTQYF,TGTGCCAGCAGTCGAACAGGGGGTCCCACAGATACGCAGTATTTT,TRBD1,NA,TRBV27,TRBJ2-3
CASSPPVLAGGHNEQFF,TGTGCCAGCTCACCACCGGTCCTAGCGGGGGGTCACAATGAGCAGTTCTTC,TRBD2,NA,TRBV18,TRBJ2-1
CASSTGGRGYTF,TGTGCCAGCAGCACAGGGGGCCGGGGCTACACCTTC,TRBD1,NA,TRBV27,TRBJ1-2
CASRKQGYNEQFF,TGCGCCAGCAGGAAGCAGGGATACAATGAGCAGTTCTTC,NA,NA,TRBV5-1,TRBJ2-1
CASSGTGGYNEQFF,TGTGCCAGTAGTGGGACAGGGGGGTACAATGAGCAGTTCTTC,TRBD1,NA,TRBV19,TRBJ2-1
CASRLRGEGEKLFF,TGCGCCAGCAGACTCAGGGGGGAAGGTGAAAAACTGTTTTTT,TRBD1,once,TRBV5-1,TRBJ1-4
CASSLSPPGGYTF,TGCGCCAGCAGCTTGTCCCCCCCGGGTGGCTACACCTTC,NA,NA,TRBV5-1,TRBJ1-2
CASTRGMNTEAFF,TGTGCCAGCACGAGGGGGATGAACACTGAAGCTTTCTTT,NA,NA,TRBV6-5,TRBJ1-1
CASSSLPGQTYGYTF,TGTGCCAGCAGCTCATTACCCGGACAGACCTATGGCTACACCTTC,NA,NA,TRBV7-9,TRBJ1-2
CASSIGPGKNQPQHF,TGTGCCAGTAGTATAGGTCCAGGGAAAAATCAGCCCCAGCATTTT,NA,NA,TRBV19,TRBJ1-5
CASSSVRELNTGELFF,TGTGCCAGCAGCTCCGTGAGGGAGTTGAACACCGGGGAGCTGTTTTTT,NA,NA,TRBV11-3,TRBJ2-2
CASRIAGTSGTEQYF,TGTGCCAGCAGGATTGCAGGGACTAGCGGGACCGAGCAGTACTTC,TRBD2,NA,TRBV6-5,TRBJ2-7
CASSAPTGGLSNQPQHF,TGTGCCAGCAGTGCCCCGACAGGGGGCCTAAGCAATCAGCCCCAGCATTTT,TRBD1,once,TRBV6-1,TRBJ1-5
CASSLRAGGPLDTQYF,TGTGCCAGCAGCTTAAGAGCGGGGGGCCCTTTAGATACGCAGTATTTT,TRBD2,NA,TRBV7-3,TRBJ2-3
CASSFQGKLTTEAFF,TGTGCCAGCAGCTTCCAGGGGAAGTTAACGACTGAAGCTTTCTTT,NA,NA,TRBV5-4,TRBJ1-1
CASSPGQVFTDTQYF,TGTGCCAGCTCACCGGGACAGGTTTTCACAGATACGCAGTATTTT,TRBD1,NA,TRBV18,TRBJ2-3
CASSLIPGTAWNTEAFF,TGTGCCAGCAGCTTAATCCCGGGGACAGCGTGGAACACTGAAGCTTTCTTT,TRBD1,NA,TRBV7-3,TRBJ1-1
CASSLLAGALTDTQYF,TGTGCCAGCAGTTTGCTAGCGGGGGCCCTCACAGATACGCAGTATTTT,TRBD2,NA,TRBV27,TRBJ2-3
CASSPPSGGNYGYTF,TGTGCCAGCAGCCCGCCAAGCGGGGGGAACTATGGCTACACCTTC,NA,NA,TRBV5-4,TRBJ1-2
CASVQGSNQPQHF,TGTGCCAGTGTACAGGGTAGCAATCAGCCCCAGCATTTT,NA,NA,TRBV7-8,TRBJ1-5
CASRKDRGRTYEQYF,TGTGCCAGCAGGAAGGACAGGGGGCGTACCTACGAGCAGTACTTC,TRBD1,NA,TRBV6-5,TRBJ2-7
CASAPGGTYGYTF,TGCGCCAGCGCCCCGGGGGGCACCTATGGCTACACCTTC,NA,NA,TRBV4-1,TRBJ1-2
CASSLPLAAGEQYF,TGTGCCAGCAGCCTCCCATTGGCCGCGGGCGAGCAGTACTTC,NA,NA,TRBV7-3,TRBJ2-7
CASSPEWARDIQYF,TGTGCCAGCTCCCCAGAATGGGCAAGAGACATTCAGTACTTC,NA,NA,TRBV18,TRBJ2-4
CASSAQPGQTTTGELFF,TGTGCCAGCAGCGCGCAACCGGGACAGACGACCACCGGGGAGCTGTTTTTT,TRBD1,NA,TRBV7-9,TRBJ2-2
CASSQGGGEPEAFF,TGCGCCAGCAGCCAGGGGGGAGGAGAACCTGAAGCTTTCTTT,TRBD1,NA,TRBV5-1,TRBJ1-1
CASSKGLRQGWYTGYTF,TGTGCCAGTAGTAAAGGACTAAGACAGGGCTGGTATACTGGCTACACCTTC,TRBD1,NA,TRBV19,TRBJ1-2
CASSLWGPGGRAEAFF,TGTGCCAGCAGCTTATGGGGGCCGGGAGGTAGGGCTGAAGCTTTCTTT,NA,few,TRBV7-2,TRBJ1-1
CASSYDITAKAFF,TGTGCCAGCAGCTACGACATTACAGCCAAAGCTTTCTTT,NA,NA,TRBV5-4,TRBJ1-1
CASSYGAGGRETQYF,TGTGCCAGCAGTTATGGGGCAGGGGGACGAGAGACCCAGTACTTC,TRBD1,NA,TRBV6-5,TRBJ2-5
CASSEGVNTEAFF,TGTGCCAGCTCGGAAGGGGTAAACACTGAAGCTTTCTTT,NA,NA,TRBV9,TRBJ1-1
CASSSGLINEKLFF,TGTGCCAGCAGCTCGGGACTGATAAATGAAAAACTGTTTTTT,NA,NA,TRBV6-5,TRBJ1-4
CASSRGTHNTEAFF,TGTGCCAGTAGTAGAGGGACACATAACACTGAAGCTTTCTTT,NA,NA,TRBV19,TRBJ1-1